This T cell receptor (beta chain) was documented in a study of T-cell reconstitution after alpha-beta-depleted transplantation in children. Unique molecular identifiers were incorporated when the TCRbeta library was constructed. TCRdb re-analysed the PCR reads in MiXCR, keeping a single row per CDR3 protein. Of more than 200,000 distinct CDR3 sequences detected, around 9.7% appear once; the ten largest clones hold about 4.9%. This specimen consisted of PBMCs from the stem cell graft donor, obtained from the stem cell graft. The TCR sequence derives from a human donor who donated a stem cell graft to a child with SCID.

The CDR3 reads CASSRTGKEKLFF. The CDR3 region has the DNA TGTGCCAGCAGCAGGACGGGAAAAGAAAAACTGTTTTTT. This sequence joins TRBV7-9 and TRBJ1-4; D unresolved. In germline, CDR1 is SEHNR, CDR2 FQNEAQ (reference sequence). Between the trimmed V and J ends, which lost 5 bases and 8 bases, there was a span of 12 bases. This CDR3 contains 13 residues. Combining the CDR3 with reference TRBV7-9 and TRBJ1-4 gives the whole variable domain DTGVSQNPRHKITKRGQNVTFRCDPISEHNRLYWYRQTLGQGPEFLTYFQNEAQLEKSRLLSDRFSAERPKGSFSTLEIQRTEQGDSAMYLCASSRTGKEKLFFGSGTQLSVL.